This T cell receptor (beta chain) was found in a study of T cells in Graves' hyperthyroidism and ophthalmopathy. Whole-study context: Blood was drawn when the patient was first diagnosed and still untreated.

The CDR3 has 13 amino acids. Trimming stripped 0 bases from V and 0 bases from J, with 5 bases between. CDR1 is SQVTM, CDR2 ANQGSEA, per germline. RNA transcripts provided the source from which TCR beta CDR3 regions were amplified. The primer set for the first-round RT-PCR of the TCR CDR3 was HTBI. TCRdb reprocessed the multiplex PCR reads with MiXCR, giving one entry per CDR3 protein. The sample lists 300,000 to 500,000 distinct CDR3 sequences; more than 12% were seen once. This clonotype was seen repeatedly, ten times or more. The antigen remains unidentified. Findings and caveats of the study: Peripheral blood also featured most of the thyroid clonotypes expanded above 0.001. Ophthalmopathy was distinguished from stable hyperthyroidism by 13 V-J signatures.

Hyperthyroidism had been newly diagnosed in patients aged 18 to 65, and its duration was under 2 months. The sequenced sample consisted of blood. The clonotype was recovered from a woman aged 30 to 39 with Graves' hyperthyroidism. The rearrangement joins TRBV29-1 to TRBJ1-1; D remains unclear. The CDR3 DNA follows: TGCAGCGTTGAAGAGGGAATGAACACTGAAGCTTTCTTT. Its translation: CSVEEGMNTEAFF.